This entry lists 21 T cell receptor beta chains sequenced from one sample in a study of T cell repertoires in cytomegalovirus infection. TCRdb passed the reads through MiXCR, listing each CDR3 protein once. The sample holds 740,000 or so distinct CDR3 sequences, less than 40% seen once. The sample comprised PBMCs. The receptors stem from a human donor in good health (CMV status not recorded). Some clones in this sample may be carry-over from other donors' samples.

This clonotype was seen only a few times. The V gene is TRBV6-5, the J gene TRBJ2-2, with a tentative D call TRBD2 (6 bases). V dropped 2 bases and J dropped 2 bases, with 9 bases sitting between them. The CDR3 has 15 amino acids. Germline lookup yields CDR1 MNHEY and CDR2 SVGAGI. CDR3 coding DNA: TGTGCCAGCAGTTACGCCGGGAGCAACACCGGGGAGCTGTTTTTT. Encoded protein: CASSYAGSNTGELFF.

V usage is TRBV12-3 or TRBV12-4 and J usage is TRBJ1-2; 9 bases fit TRBD1. Trimming at V came to 0 bases and at J to 14 bases, leaving 4 bases not matched to a gene. The CDR3 totals 12 residues. The CDR3 loop reads CASSLARGTGTF. CDR3 in DNA: TGTGCCAGCAGTTTAGCGCGGGGGACAGGGACCTTC.

This clonotype has only a few counts. The chain has TRBV12-3 or TRBV12-4 and TRBJ2-7, with a tentative D call TRBD2 (5 bases). The CDR3 extends over 14 amino acids. The V end lost 7 bases, the J end lost 6 bases, and 19 bases lay between the germline ends. CDR3 DNA: TGTGCCAGCAACCTTTACGCGGGCCCCGGCGAGCAGTACTTC. It specifies CASNLYAGPGEQYF.

This clonotype has a handful of counts. V and J are TRBV2 and TRBJ2-2, with D perhaps given as TRBD1 or TRBD2 (5 bases each). Trimming removed 6 bases from V and 0 bases from J, with 11 bases in between. The CDR3 has 15 amino acids. The germline CDR1 and CDR2 sequences are SNHLY and FYNNEI. The CDR3 sequence is CASRIGTANTGELFF. CDR3 bases: TGTGCCAGCAGAATCGGGACGGCGAACACCGGGGAGCTGTTTTTT.

This rearrangement joins TRBV28 to TRBJ2-4; D is uncertain. The V end lost 2 bases, the J end lost 9 bases, and 14 bases lay between the germline ends. The CDR3 length is 14 residues. Per germline, CDR1 MDHEN and CDR2 SYDVKM. CDR3 in amino acids: CASSLGQPASIQYF. CDR3 sequence (DNA): TGTGCCAGCAGTTTAGGGCAGCCCGCGAGCATTCAGTACTTC.

This clonotype occurred a few times. The chain has TRBV7-9 and TRBJ2-1; the match to TRBD1 covers 7 bases. The junction had 9 bases not matched to a gene; V was cut back by 8 bases and J by 8 bases. The CDR3 contains 13 residues. Germline CDR1 and CDR2: SEHNR and FQNEAQ (reference sequence). Here the CDR3 reads CASGDSPLYEQFF. CDR3 DNA: TGTGCCAGCGGGGACAGCCCGCTTTATGAGCAGTTCTTC.

This clonotype was recorded a few times. V gene TRBV2 combines with J gene TRBJ1-5; D possibly corresponds to TRBD1 (5 bases). V was clipped by 4 bases and J by 5 bases, with 15 bases between them. This CDR3 contains 15 residues. Germline values: CDR1 SNHLY, CDR2 FYNNEI. CDR3 DNA sequence: TGTGCCAGCAGTGGCGGGACCGAGATCTATCAGCCCCAGCATTTT. As protein: CASSGGTEIYQPQHF.

The chain joins TRBV20-1 to TRBJ2-3; 12 positions agree with TRBD2. This CDR3 has 18 amino acids. Germline CDR1 DFQATT, CDR2 SNEGSKA (reference sequence). The V segment lost 3 bases and the J segment 4 bases; nucleotides outside the gene matches: 14. This chain's CDR3 is CSASIAGLAGPEADTQYF. The CDR3 DNA reads as TGCAGTGCTAGTATAGCCGGACTAGCGGGGCCCGAAGCAGATACGCAGTATTTT.

The V call is TRBV20-1, the J call TRBJ1-1; D is ambiguous. CDR1 and CDR2 from the germline V gene are DFQATT and SNEGSKA (reference sequence). The CDR3 consists of 14 residues. Deletions cut 3 bases from V and 0 bases from J, with 11 bases between. CDR3 nucleotides: TGCAGTGCTAGTAGGGAGATCATGAACACTGAAGCTTTCTTT. Translation gives CSASREIMNTEAFF.

Ten or more counts support this clonotype. The V and J genes are TRBV7-2 and TRBJ1-5; D not resolved. This CDR3 region has 14 residues. The ends were cut back, 4 bases at V and 4 bases at J, with 11 bases in the middle. Germline V gene sequence: CDR1 SGHTA, CDR2 FQGNSA. The CDR3 DNA is TGTGCCAGCAGCTACGTCGTAGGGAATCAGCCCCAGCATTTT. Its protein product is CASSYVVGNQPQHF. Using reference TRBV7-2 and TRBJ1-5 for the parts outside the CDR3, the full variable domain is GAGVSQSPSNKVTEKGKDVELRCDPISGHTALYWYRQSLGQGLEFLIYFQGNSAPDKSGLPSDRFSAERTGGSVSTLTIQRTQQEDSAVYLCASSYVVGNQPQHFGDGTRLSIL.

This clonotype was counted between two and nine times. The rearrangement links TRBV6-6 to TRBJ1-1; 7 bases line up with TRBD1. The V segment lost 2 bases and the J segment 0 bases; nucleotides outside the gene matches: 9. The germline gives CDR1 MNHNY, CDR2 SVGAGI (reference sequence). This CDR3 region has 17 residues. The CDR3 loop reads CASSYPRQGRMNTEAFF. As DNA, the CDR3 is TGTGCCAGCAGTTACCCGAGACAGGGAAGGATGAACACTGAAGCTTTCTTT.

This clonotype was counted once. This chain connects TRBV7-9 to TRBJ2-1; D is possibly TRBD1 or TRBD2 (5 bases each). V dropped 5 bases and J dropped 3 bases, with 17 bases sitting between them. This CDR3 contains 16 residues. The germline gives CDR1 SEHNR, CDR2 FQNEAQ (reference sequence). The CDR3 loop reads CASSRSRDGDYNEQFF. The CDR3 coding sequence is TGTGCCAGCAGCCGTAGCCGGGACGGAGACTACAATGAGCAGTTCTTC.

Remarks on this clonotype: Lacking the conserved final phenylalanine or tryptophan, this CDR3 likely reflects a read error. V is TRBV6-8 and J is TRBJ2-7; D gene unclear. This CDR3 has 13 amino acids. V lost 6 bases and J 5 bases, leaving 14 bases between the germline ends. Germline V lookup: CDR1 MNHGY, CDR2 SAAAGT. CDR3 DNA sequence: TGTGCCAGCAGGCCGGAGTATTTCCACGAGCAGTACTTA. Amino acid sequence: CASRPEYFHEQYL.

The chain has TRBV5-1 and TRBJ1-2; tentatively, D is TRBD1 (6 bases). This CDR3 has 15 amino acids. Trimming shortened V by 3 bases and J by 3 bases, and 15 bases separated the two germline ends. CDR1 is SGHRS, CDR2 YFSETQ, per germline. CDR3 loop: CASSSQTGIHYGYTF. Here the CDR3 DNA reads TGCGCCAGCAGCTCCCAAACAGGGATACACTATGGCTACACCTTC. Full variable domain (outside the CDR3, taken from reference TRBV5-1 and TRBJ1-2): KAGVTQTPRYLIKTRGQQVTLSCSPISGHRSVSWYQQTPGQGLQFLFEYFSETQRNKGNFPGRFSGRQFSNSRSEMNVSTLELGDSALYLCASSSQTGIHYGYTFGSGTRLTVV.

This clonotype was counted only a few times. This chain connects TRBV6-1 to TRBJ2-5, with D unresolved. The CDR3 is 13 amino acids. Per germline, CDR1 MNHNS and CDR2 SASEGT. Trimming took off 2 bases at V and 7 bases at J, with 11 bases between the two ends. Here the CDR3 DNA reads TGTGCCAGCAGTGAATTTATGGCGGTGACCCAGTACTTC. It codes for CASSEFMAVTQYF.

V and J are TRBV20-1 and TRBJ1-2, with a weak D call TRBD1 (5 bases). Germline-derived CDR1 and CDR2 are DFQATT and SNEGSKA (reference sequence). V was pared by 3 bases and J by 7 bases, with 9 bases between. The CDR3 totals 11 residues. CDR3 nucleotides: TGCAGTGCTAGGGGGCCTGGTGGCTACACCTTC. It yields the protein CSARGPGGYTF.

V and J are TRBV28 and TRBJ2-7, with 7 bases lining up with TRBD1. V was pared by 6 bases and J by 1 base, with 6 bases of the junction left unmatched. The CDR3 contains 14 residues. Germline V gene data show CDR1 as MDHEN and CDR2 as SYDVKM. CDR3 sequence reads: CASSIDRVSYEQYF. CDR3 sequence (DNA): TGTGCCAGCAGCATAGACAGGGTTTCCTACGAGCAGTACTTC.

This clonotype occurred a few times. This chain connects TRBV7-3 to TRBJ1-1; D is perhaps TRBD1 (5 bases). V was cut by 2 bases and J by 2 bases, with 12 bases left in between. This CDR3 is 15 amino acids long. Germline V CDR1 and CDR2: SGHTA, FQGTGA. CDR3 in DNA: TGTGCCAGCAGCTTAGAAGCAGGGATAAACACTGAAGCTTTCTTT. Protein product: CASSLEAGINTEAFF.

The chain recombines TRBV20-1 with TRBJ1-2, with TRBD1 as a possible D gene (5 bases). The CDR3 contains 13 residues. Trimming pared 2 bases from V and 4 bases from J, leaving 11 bases between. Germline V gene sequence: CDR1 DFQATT, CDR2 SNEGSKA (reference sequence). The DNA of the CDR3 is TGCAGTGCTAGAATATTCGACAGCTATGGCTACACCTTC. This gives the protein CSARIFDSYGYTF.

The CDR3 nucleotides are TGCAGTGCTAGAGATCGTGGGACAGGGCATGGCTACACCTTC. Encoded protein: CSARDRGTGHGYTF. The gene calls are TRBV20-1 and TRBJ1-2; 9 bases are shared with TRBD1. CDR1 and CDR2 from the germline V gene are DFQATT and SNEGSKA (reference sequence). The CDR3 has 14 amino acids. V lost 0 bases and J lost 6; bases outside the gene matches: 5.

CDR3 sequence reads: CSARDRDRGKEETQYF. The CDR3 DNA reads as TGCAGTGCTAGAGATCGGGACAGGGGGAAGGAAGAGACCCAGTACTTC. J is TRBJ2-5 and V is TRBV20-1, with TRBD1 matching over 11 bases. The CDR3 spans 16 residues. V gave up 0 bases and J gave up 3 bases; unmatched junction bases: 6. Germline V gives CDR1 DFQATT, CDR2 SNEGSKA (reference sequence).